The rows below give T cell receptor beta chains drawn from one sample of a study of blood T cell repertoires in COVID-19. Produced via immunoSEQ multiplex PCR; TCRdb's table is partial and in-frame only. The sample comprises over 200,000 clones, about 85% of which are singletons, and approximately 7.9% rests with the top ten. The sequenced sample was peripheral blood. The receptors here all came from a woman at least 80 years old with acute or convalescent COVID-19. The CDR3 runs from the conserved cysteine through the conserved F or W. D genes are given only for firm matches. Only some rows state a clone size, as once, few, many or a class for expanded clones.

TRBV19	.	14	.	TRBJ1-3	TGTGCCAGTAGTACTGCAGTCTCTGGAAACACCATATATTTT	CASSTAVSGNTIYF
TRBV6-5	few	13	.	TRBJ1-2	TGTGCCAGTTCCGCACAGACCAACTATGGCTACACCTTC	CASSAQTNYGYTF
TRBV7-8	.	18	.	TRBJ2-7	TGTGCCAGCAGCCCACCTCTGAGGATATCTAGAGGCTCCTACGAGCAGTACTTC	CASSPPLRISRGSYEQYF
TRBV5-8	.	13	.	TRBJ2-3	TGTGCCAGCAGCGGGCAGGGGACAGATACGCAGTATTTT	CASSGQGTDTQYF
TRBV7-9	.	13	.	TRBJ1-2	TGTGCCAGCAGCTTAGGAGTTAACTATGGCTACACCTTC	CASSLGVNYGYTF
TRBV28	once	15	TRBD1	TRBJ1-3	TGTGCCAGCAGCCCTGGACAGGGAGCTGGAAACACCATATATTTT	CASSPGQGAGNTIYF
TRBV18	.	13	.	TRBJ1-2	TGTGCCAGCTCACCCGAGAGAGGCAGAGGCTACACCTTC	CASSPERGRGYTF
TRBV5-6	.	15	TRBD1	TRBJ1-2	TGTGCCAGCAGCGGCGGGACAGGAGGTTACTATGGCTACACCTTC	CASSGGTGGYYGYTF
TRBV6-4	.	15	.	TRBJ2-7	TGTGCCAGCAGTGTTGGGAGGGACAACTCCTACGAGCAGTACTTC	CASSVGRDNSYEQYF
TRBV19	once	15	.	TRBJ1-2	TGTGCCAGTAGTATAACCGGGACCGGGGGTCTTCGCTACACCTTC	CASSITGTGGLRYTF
TRBV5-1	once	14	.	TRBJ1-1	TGCGCCAGCAGCTGGGGGGGACCTAACACTGAAGCTTTCTTT	CASSWGGPNTEAFF
TRBV28	.	13	.	TRBJ1-2	TGTGCCAGCAGTTTAGACAGGCAGTATGGCTACACCTTC	CASSLDRQYGYTF
TRBV5-1	.	15	.	TRBJ2-1	TGCGCCAGCAGCTCGCAACAGGGATCCTACAATGAGCAGTTCTTC	CASSSQQGSYNEQFF
TRBV24-1	.	15	TRBD1	TRBJ1-5	TGTGCCACCAGTGATAACAGGGGAGGCAATCAGCCCCAGCATTTT	CATSDNRGGNQPQHF
TRBV29-1	.	13	TRBD1	TRBJ2-7	TGCAGCGTTGAGGACAGGTTATCCTACGAGCAGTACTTC	CSVEDRLSYEQYF
TRBV19	.	14	TRBD1	TRBJ1-5	TGTGCCAGCCGCCCCGGGACAGGGAATCAGCCCCAGCATTTT	CASRPGTGNQPQHF
TRBV19	.	14	.	TRBJ2-2	TGTGCCAGTTGGACAGCCAGCGACACCGGGGAGCTGTTTTTT	CASWTASDTGELFF
TRBV27	.	13	.	TRBJ1-1	TGTGCCAGCAGTTTTTACAGAGCTACTGAAGCTTTCTTT	CASSFYRATEAFF
TRBV27	.	13	TRBD1	TRBJ2-7	TGTGCCAGCAGTTACAGGGGGCAACACGAGCAGTACTTC	CASSYRGQHEQYF
TRBV9	.	15	TRBD2	TRBJ2-1	TGTGCCAGCAGCGCCACTAGCGGTTACTACAATGAGCAGTTCTTC	CASSATSGYYNEQFF
TRBV3-1/TRBV3-2	.	15	TRBD2	TRBJ2-2	TGTGCCAGCAAGCAAAGACTAGCGGGGTTCGGGGAGCTGTTTTTT	CASKQRLAGFGELFF
TRBV29-1	.	14	TRBD2	TRBJ2-3	TGCAGCGGTAGCGGGGGGATCCCCACAGATACGCAGTATTTT	CSGSGGIPTDTQYF
TRBV2	.	12	.	TRBJ1-3	TGTGCCAGCAGTGTTGAGGCAAACACCATATATTTT	CASSVEANTIYF
TRBV19	once	14	.	TRBJ1-5	TGTGCCAGTAGTACCGACGGAGGGGAACAGCCCCAGCATTTT	CASSTDGGEQPQHF
TRBV9	.	14	TRBD1	TRBJ1-2	TGTGCCAGCAGCGCGGGACAGCCTAACTATGGCTACACCTTC	CASSAGQPNYGYTF
TRBV27	.	16	.	TRBJ2-1	TGTGCCAGCCCCGCCAAAGGGAGCGAACACAAGAATGAGCAGTTCTTC	CASPAKGSEHKNEQFF